The 28 T cell receptor beta chains given below trace back to one sample, sequenced in a study of vaccination and CD4 T cells after COVID-19. Treatment given: roughly 10-day PBMC culture with coronavirus spike peptide pools or control peptides (ViraFEST assay). Their antigen targets remain unknown. The Oncomine TCR Beta short-read assay was applied to DNA of cultured CD4+ T cells. TCRdb redid the calling of the PCR reads with MiXCR, one entry per CDR3 protein. The table shows fewer than 20,000 distinct CDR3 sequences, with 50% to 65% occurring only once. The sample comprised CD4+ T cells from blood, cultured in vitro. The receptors derive from a human donor who had recovered from COVID-19.

The sample holds a few counts of this clonotype. The rearrangement joins TRBV29-1 to TRBJ2-3, with D hard to call. V was trimmed by 4 bases and J by 2 bases, leaving 10 bases between them. Germline V gene sequence: CDR1 SQVTM, CDR2 ANQGSEA. The CDR3 is 13 amino acids. Here the CDR3 DNA reads TGCAGCGTTGTGTCAGGTTACACAGATACGCAGTATTTT. Its translation is CSVVSGYTDTQYF.

This clonotype was counted once. J is TRBJ2-3 and V is TRBV12-3 or TRBV12-4, with 12 bases lining up with TRBD2. CDR3 size: 15 residues. J lost 4 bases, V lost 6 bases, and 5 bases had no gene match. CDR3 coding DNA: TGTGCCAGCAGCTCGACTAGCGGGAGCCCAGATACGCAGTATTTT. Protein: CASSSTSGSPDTQYF.

In its sample, this clonotype ranks as large. This sequence joins TRBV7-2 and TRBJ1-5, with a tentative D call TRBD1 (6 bases). The V end lost 2 bases, the J end lost 4 bases, and 9 bases lay between the germline ends. The CDR3 contains 14 residues. Germline V gives CDR1 SGHTA, CDR2 FQGNSA. The CDR3 DNA sequence: TGTGCCAGCAGCTTATATACAGGGAATCAGCCCCAGCATTTT. Amino acids: CASSLYTGNQPQHF.

This clonotype occurred a few times. The chain is built from TRBV28 and TRBJ1-2; 9 bases line up with TRBD1. V was pared by 7 bases and J by 7 bases, with 10 bases of the junction left unmatched. Germline loops: CDR1 MDHEN, CDR2 SYDVKM. The CDR3 length is 14 residues. The CDR3 DNA follows: TGTGCCAGCACTCCGACAGGGGGGGCAGTTGGCTACACCTTC. Translated, it gives CASTPTGGAVGYTF.

This clonotype was observed a handful of times. The V call is TRBV10-3, the J call TRBJ2-3; perhaps TRBD1 as D (5 bases). This CDR3 contains 14 residues. Germline V gene data show CDR1 as ENHRY and CDR2 as SYGVKD. The V gene lost 6 bases and the J gene lost 0 bases, with 10 bases spanning the gap. CDR3 nucleotide sequence: TGTGCCATCAGCTTAGGGGTTAGCACAGATACGCAGTATTTT. Translated, it gives CAISLGVSTDTQYF.

This clonotype occurred a few times. The CDR3 nucleotides read TGTGCCAGCAGTCCCCAGGGTTTCTATGGCTACACCTTC. Translation: CASSPQGFYGYTF. This chain connects TRBV6-1 to TRBJ1-2, with a tentative D call TRBD1 (5 bases). The V end lost 5 bases, the J end lost 4 bases, and 11 bases lay between the germline ends. Germline CDR1 reads MNHNS; CDR2 reads SASEGT. This CDR3 is built from 13 residues.

The chain uses TRBV19 and TRBJ1-5; perhaps TRBD1 as D (5 bases). Looked up from germline, CDR1 is LNHDA and CDR2 is SQIVND (reference sequence). V lost 4 bases to trimming and J lost 11 bases, with 15 bases between them. The CDR3 is made up of 13 amino acids. The CDR3, as DNA: TGTGCCAGTAGTACAGTTGACACGGGGGCCCAGCATTTT. The encoded protein is CASSTVDTGAQHF.

The chain has TRBV7-9 and TRBJ2-3; D perhaps matches TRBD2 (6 bases). This CDR3 is built from 11 residues. Per germline, CDR1 SEHNR and CDR2 FQNEAQ (reference sequence). In nucleotides, the CDR3 is TGTGGGGGGGAACTGAGAGATACGCAGTATTTT. This gives the protein CGGELRDTQYF.

This chain uses TRBV6-2 or TRBV6-3 with TRBJ2-2; D is possibly TRBD1 (5 bases). This CDR3 has 11 residues. Germline V CDR1 and CDR2: MNHEY, SVGEGT. Trimming stripped 8 bases from V and 7 bases from J, with 8 bases between. CDR3 nucleotides: TGTGCCAGCGAAGGGGTCGGGGAGCTGTTTTTT. This codes for CASEGVGELFF.

The chain links TRBV6-5 to TRBJ2-3; no firm D call. V was clipped by 2 bases and J by 5 bases, with 8 bases between them. The germline V gene encodes CDR1 MNHEY and CDR2 SVGAGI. The CDR3 has 13 amino acids. CDR3 nucleotides: TGTGCCAGCAGTTACGACGGGTTAGATACGCAGTATTTT. This codes for CASSYDGLDTQYF.

The rearrangement uses TRBV20-1 and TRBJ2-7; D is unresolved. The CDR3 is 15 residues long. The germline V gene encodes CDR1 DFQATT and CDR2 SNEGSKA (reference sequence). Trimming stripped 0 bases from V and 4 bases from J, with 16 bases between. CDR3 residues: CSARDHHSGLYEQYF. In DNA form, the CDR3 reads TGCAGTGCTAGAGATCATCATTCCGGGCTGTACGAGCAGTACTTC.

The rearrangement links TRBV27 to TRBJ2-5; perhaps TRBD2 as D (6 bases). CDR3 length: 15 residues. The ends were cut back, 1 base at V and 7 bases at J, with 16 bases in the middle. Germline V gene lookup returns CDR1 MNHEY and CDR2 SMNVEV (reference sequence). The CDR3 sequence is CASSLLGTMGGTQYF. The CDR3 DNA reads TGTGCCAGCAGTTTATTAGGGACCATGGGAGGGACCCAGTACTTC.

This sequence joins TRBV19 and TRBJ1-1; the D gene is possibly TRBD1 (5 bases). The V end was cut by 3 bases, the J end by 5 bases, with 10 bases between. Germline loops: CDR1 LNHDA, CDR2 SQIVND (reference sequence). The CDR3 has 13 residues. CDR3 sequence (DNA): TGTGCCAGTAGTATCGGGCAGGGTACTGAAGCTTTCTTT. Encoded protein: CASSIGQGTEAFF.

In its sample, this clonotype was seen a few times. V and J are TRBV20-1 and TRBJ1-2; the match to TRBD1 covers 9 bases. V gave up 6 bases and J gave up 4 bases; unmatched junction bases: 12. CDR1 DFQATT and CDR2 SNEGSKA come from the germline V gene (reference sequence). The CDR3 consists of 15 residues. CDR3 amino acids: CSAGPGQGGTYGYTF. The CDR3 region has the DNA TGCAGTGCCGGACCGGGACAGGGCGGGACCTATGGCTACACCTTC.

This clonotype was observed a few times. The rearrangement uses TRBV7-2 and TRBJ2-1, with D possibly matching TRBD2 (5 bases). In germline, CDR1 is SGHTA, CDR2 FQGNSA. The CDR3 runs to 13 residues. Trimming left V 5 bases short and J 4 bases short, with 9 bases between. The CDR3 nucleotides are TGTGCCAGCAGCCTAACTAGTTACAATGAGCAGTTCTTC. Protein sequence: CASSLTSYNEQFF.

This clonotype has just a few counts. This chain links TRBV6-1 with TRBJ1-1, with a possible D match to TRBD1 (5 bases). CDR3 size: 14 residues. CDR1 and CDR2 from the germline V gene are MNHNS and SASEGT. Trimming took off 6 bases at V and 1 base at J, with 12 bases between the two ends. CDR3: CASSPGTENTEAFF. CDR3 sequence (DNA): TGTGCCAGCAGCCCAGGGACCGAGAACACTGAAGCTTTCTTT.

J is TRBJ1-1 and V is TRBV19; D gene uncertain. The CDR3 runs 14 residues. V was cut by 3 bases and J by 0 bases, with 8 bases left in between. Germline V gene lookup returns CDR1 LNHDA and CDR2 SQIVND (reference sequence). CDR3 DNA sequence: TGTGCCAGTAGTATGGAGGGTATGAACACTGAAGCTTTCTTT. This sequence encodes CASSMEGMNTEAFF.

CDR3 DNA: TGTGCCAGCAGCCCCAGGGCGGGTACCGGTTCACCCCTCCACTTT. Encoded protein: CASSPRAGTGSPLHF. The chain is built from TRBV14 and TRBJ1-6, with D possibly being TRBD1 (5 bases). V was shortened by 4 bases and J by 9 bases, with 16 bases between the two germline ends. The germline V gene encodes CDR1 SGHDN and CDR2 FVKESK. The CDR3 has 15 residues.

The V call is TRBV5-1, the J call TRBJ1-2; D perhaps matches TRBD1 (5 bases). Trimming cost V 3 bases and J 7 bases, with 19 bases left between them. Germline CDR1 reads SGHRS; CDR2 reads YFSETQ. The CDR3 is made up of 15 amino acids. The DNA for the CDR3 is TGCGCCAGCAGCTCGACAGTACCGGGACGTGGTGGCTACACCTTC. Protein product: CASSSTVPGRGGYTF.

This clonotype is labeled as medium-sized (0.01 to 0.1%). The chain joins TRBV7-3 to TRBJ1-2; 8 bases map to TRBD1. The CDR3 is made up of 14 amino acids. V shed 5 bases and J 6 bases; nucleotides not matched to a gene: 8. The V gene's germline CDR1 is SGHTA and CDR2 FQGTGA. CDR3 DNA sequence: TGTGCCAGCAGCAATAGACAGGGGCGAGATGGCTACACCTTC. Protein sequence: CASSNRQGRDGYTF. Full variable domain (rest looked up from reference TRBV7-3 and TRBJ1-2): GAGVSQTPSNKVTEKGKYVELRCDPISGHTALYWYRQSLGQGPEFLIYFQGTGAADDSGLPNDRFFAVRPEGSVSTLKIQRTERGDSAVYLCASSNRQGRDGYTFGSGTRLTVV.

The CDR3 is CAISESTGLYEQYF. The CDR3 coding sequence is TGTGCCATCAGTGAGTCGACAGGGTTATACGAGCAGTACTTC. The chain is built from TRBV10-3 and TRBJ2-7; 7 nucleotides align to TRBD1. V was clipped by 0 bases and J by 4 bases; unmatched bases: 3. Germline V gene sequence: CDR1 ENHRY, CDR2 SYGVKD. The CDR3 extends over 14 amino acids.

The chain is built from TRBV6-1 and TRBJ1-6; D not resolved. The CDR3 runs 16 residues. V gave up 6 bases and J gave up 7 bases, with 19 bases separating them. In germline, CDR1 is MNHNS, CDR2 SASEGT. The CDR3 region is CASSRTPEPYNSPLHF. CDR3 sequence (DNA): TGTGCCAGCAGCCGTACACCGGAACCGTACAATTCACCCCTCCACTTT.

The rearrangement links TRBV27 to TRBJ2-7; D possibly corresponds to TRBD2 (6 bases). Germline V gene lookup returns CDR1 MNHEY and CDR2 SMNVEV (reference sequence). This CDR3 spans 16 amino acids. Between the trimmed V and J ends, which lost 2 bases and 9 bases, there was a span of 23 bases. The CDR3 DNA reads as TGTGCCAGCAGTTTACGATGGTTTCAGGTGGGAGCGGGGCAGTACTTC. This gives the protein CASSLRWFQVGAGQYF.

The CDR3 DNA reads as TGTGCCAGCAGTTTTCGGGGGAGGCTAGCTGACGAGCAGTACTTC. It translates to CASSFRGRLADEQYF. This chain connects TRBV12-3 or TRBV12-4 to TRBJ2-7; D is possibly TRBD2 (6 bases). CDR3 length: 15 amino acids. V was shortened by 3 bases and J by 5 bases, with 17 bases between the two germline ends.

The CDR3 here is CSARVPDREVYEQYF. The CDR3 nucleotides are TGCAGTGCTAGAGTTCCGGACAGGGAGGTATACGAGCAGTACTTC. The chain joins TRBV20-1 to TRBJ2-7; 8 positions agree with TRBD1. The CDR3 loop spans 15 amino acids. J gave up 4 bases and V 1 base, and 9 bases lay outside the gene matches. Germline CDR1 and CDR2: DFQATT and SNEGSKA (reference sequence).

The CDR3 DNA sequence: TGCGCTGAGCGGAATAACTTGGGACTCCCTAAAATACGGAATGAGCAGTTCTTC. This translates into CAERNNLGLPKIRNEQFF. V usage is TRBV20-1 and J usage is TRBJ2-1, with D possibly TRBD2 on 6 matching bases. The CDR3 extends over 18 amino acids. Germline V CDR1 and CDR2: DFQATT, SNEGSKA (reference sequence).

This sequence joins TRBV15 and TRBJ2-3; either TRBD1 or TRBD2 may supply D (5 bases each). The CDR3 runs 15 residues. Germline V CDR1 and CDR2: LNHNV, YYDKDF (reference sequence). The ends were cut back, 3 bases at V and 3 bases at J, with 13 bases in the middle. The CDR3 DNA sequence: TGTGCCACCAGCAGTTCAGCCGGGGCTACAGATACGCAGTATTTT. Translating it yields CATSSSAGATDTQYF.

In this sample, this clonotype turned up a few times. The chain couples TRBV21-1 to TRBJ2-5; the DNA was not compared with TRBD1, the D call given in the table. TRBV21-1 is assigned pseudogene status. The CDR3 length is 17 residues. CDR3 DNA sequence: TGTGCCAGCAGCAAACCGGGAAGGGACAGGGGCCAAGAGACCCAGTACTTC. Amino acids: CASSKPGRDRGQETQYF.